Below are 9 T cell receptor beta chains sequenced from a single sample in a study of control samples from healthy donors and cancer patients. Assay used: immunoSEQ multiplex PCR; TCRdb lists only in-frame clones, some missing. The sample lists 120,000 or so clones; less than 90% were seen once. The material sequenced was blood. The receptors originated from a man aged 18 to 35 in good health.

The CDR3 nucleotides are TGTGCCAGCACAGGGGAAAGGTACGAGCAGTACTTC. Protein: CASTGERYEQYF. The chain employs TRBV25-1 and TRBJ2-7, with D possibly matching TRBD1 (6 bases). CDR1 and CDR2 from the germline V gene are MGHDK and SYGVNS. This CDR3 has 12 amino acids. The V and J ends lost 7 bases and 4 bases respectively, with 11 bases between them.

The chain recombines TRBV7-2 with TRBJ1-2, with 8 bases aligning to TRBD1. CDR3 size: 14 residues. The junction had 8 bases not matched to a gene; V was cut back by 3 bases and J by 8 bases. Germline CDR1 SGHTA, CDR2 FQGNSA. CDR3 region: CASSFFGQGGGYTF. For the CDR3, the DNA is TGTGCCAGCAGCTTCTTCGGACAGGGAGGAGGCTACACCTTC.

V gene TRBV10-3 combines with J gene TRBJ2-1; 8 bases are shared with TRBD2. Germline values: CDR1 ENHRY, CDR2 SYGVKD. The CDR3 loop spans 17 amino acids. V trimming: 3 bases; J trimming: 4 bases; junction bases outside the gene matches: 11. CDR3 sequence (DNA): TGTGCCATCAGTGATCCCGGACTGAGCGGGAGATACAATGAGCAGTTCTTC. It codes for CAISDPGLSGRYNEQFF.

The chain uses TRBV11-3 and TRBJ2-2; 10 bases align to TRBD1. The CDR3 extends over 17 amino acids. The trim removed 2 bases at V and 4 bases at J, leaving 7 bases unmatched. Germline CDR1 SGHNT, CDR2 YENEEA. The CDR3 loop reads CASSLRSGTGVTGELFF. CDR3 nucleotides: TGTGCCAGCAGCTTACGCTCCGGGACAGGGGTCACCGGGGAGCTGTTTTTT.

Concerning this clone: The sample holds other DNA sequences that translate to the same CDR3. V and J are TRBV5-1 and TRBJ2-1, with 11 bases aligning to TRBD2. Trimming at V came to 1 base and at J to 4 bases, leaving 1 base not matched to a gene. Germline CDR1 reads SGHRS; CDR2 reads YFSETQ. This CDR3 has 15 residues. DNA of the CDR3: TGCGCCAGCAGCTTGACTAGCGGGGGATACAATGAGCAGTTCTTC. Amino acids: CASSLTSGGYNEQFF.

This rearrangement joins TRBV12-5 to TRBJ1-1, with D uncertain. Germline V gene sequence: CDR1 LGHNT, CDR2 FRNRAP. V lost 2 bases and J 1 base, leaving 11 bases between the germline ends. This CDR3 spans 15 amino acids. DNA for the CDR3: TGTGCTAGTGGTTTGTGGTCCATGGGGAACACTGAAGCTTTCTTT. Translated, it gives CASGLWSMGNTEAFF.

The chain joins TRBV3-1 (or the pseudogene TRBV3-2) to TRBJ1-2; maybe TRBD1 (5 bases). Trimming took off 1 base at V and 7 bases at J, with 10 bases between the two ends. CDR1 is LGHDT, CDR2 YNNKEL, per germline (reference sequence). The CDR3 runs to 13 residues. The CDR3: CASSQAGEGGYTF. The CDR3 nucleotides read TGTGCCAGCAGCCAAGCGGGGGAAGGTGGCTACACCTTC.

The V and J genes are TRBV6-2 or TRBV6-3 and TRBJ1-5, with D possibly matching TRBD1 (6 bases). Trimming stripped 2 bases from V and 6 bases from J, with 8 bases between. The CDR3 totals 13 residues. The germline CDR1 and CDR2 sequences are MNHEY and SVGEGT. The CDR3 DNA reads TGTGCCAGCAGTTACACAGGGTCTCAGCCCCAGCATTTT. It is translated as CASSYTGSQPQHF.

The chain couples TRBV12-3 or TRBV12-4 to TRBJ1-4; 7 positions match TRBD1. The CDR3 runs 13 residues. Germline trimming cut 8 bases from V and 8 bases from J; bases unmatched to any gene: 8. The CDR3 here is CASLRQGYEKLFF. DNA for the CDR3: TGTGCCAGCCTGAGACAGGGCTACGAAAAACTGTTTTTT.